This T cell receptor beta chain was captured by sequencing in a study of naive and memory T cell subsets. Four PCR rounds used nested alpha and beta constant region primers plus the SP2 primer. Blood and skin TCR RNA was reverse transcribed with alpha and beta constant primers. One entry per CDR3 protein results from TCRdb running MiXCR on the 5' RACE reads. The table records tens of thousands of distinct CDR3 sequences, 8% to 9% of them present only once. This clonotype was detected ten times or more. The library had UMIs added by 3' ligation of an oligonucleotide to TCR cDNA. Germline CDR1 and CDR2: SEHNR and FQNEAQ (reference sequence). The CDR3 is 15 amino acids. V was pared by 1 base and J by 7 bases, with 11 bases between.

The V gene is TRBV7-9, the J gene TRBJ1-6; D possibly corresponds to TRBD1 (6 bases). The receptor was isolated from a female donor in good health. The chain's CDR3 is CASSLEDRPNSPLHF. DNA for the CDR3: TGTGCCAGCAGCTTAGAAGACAGGCCCAATTCACCCCTCCACTTT.